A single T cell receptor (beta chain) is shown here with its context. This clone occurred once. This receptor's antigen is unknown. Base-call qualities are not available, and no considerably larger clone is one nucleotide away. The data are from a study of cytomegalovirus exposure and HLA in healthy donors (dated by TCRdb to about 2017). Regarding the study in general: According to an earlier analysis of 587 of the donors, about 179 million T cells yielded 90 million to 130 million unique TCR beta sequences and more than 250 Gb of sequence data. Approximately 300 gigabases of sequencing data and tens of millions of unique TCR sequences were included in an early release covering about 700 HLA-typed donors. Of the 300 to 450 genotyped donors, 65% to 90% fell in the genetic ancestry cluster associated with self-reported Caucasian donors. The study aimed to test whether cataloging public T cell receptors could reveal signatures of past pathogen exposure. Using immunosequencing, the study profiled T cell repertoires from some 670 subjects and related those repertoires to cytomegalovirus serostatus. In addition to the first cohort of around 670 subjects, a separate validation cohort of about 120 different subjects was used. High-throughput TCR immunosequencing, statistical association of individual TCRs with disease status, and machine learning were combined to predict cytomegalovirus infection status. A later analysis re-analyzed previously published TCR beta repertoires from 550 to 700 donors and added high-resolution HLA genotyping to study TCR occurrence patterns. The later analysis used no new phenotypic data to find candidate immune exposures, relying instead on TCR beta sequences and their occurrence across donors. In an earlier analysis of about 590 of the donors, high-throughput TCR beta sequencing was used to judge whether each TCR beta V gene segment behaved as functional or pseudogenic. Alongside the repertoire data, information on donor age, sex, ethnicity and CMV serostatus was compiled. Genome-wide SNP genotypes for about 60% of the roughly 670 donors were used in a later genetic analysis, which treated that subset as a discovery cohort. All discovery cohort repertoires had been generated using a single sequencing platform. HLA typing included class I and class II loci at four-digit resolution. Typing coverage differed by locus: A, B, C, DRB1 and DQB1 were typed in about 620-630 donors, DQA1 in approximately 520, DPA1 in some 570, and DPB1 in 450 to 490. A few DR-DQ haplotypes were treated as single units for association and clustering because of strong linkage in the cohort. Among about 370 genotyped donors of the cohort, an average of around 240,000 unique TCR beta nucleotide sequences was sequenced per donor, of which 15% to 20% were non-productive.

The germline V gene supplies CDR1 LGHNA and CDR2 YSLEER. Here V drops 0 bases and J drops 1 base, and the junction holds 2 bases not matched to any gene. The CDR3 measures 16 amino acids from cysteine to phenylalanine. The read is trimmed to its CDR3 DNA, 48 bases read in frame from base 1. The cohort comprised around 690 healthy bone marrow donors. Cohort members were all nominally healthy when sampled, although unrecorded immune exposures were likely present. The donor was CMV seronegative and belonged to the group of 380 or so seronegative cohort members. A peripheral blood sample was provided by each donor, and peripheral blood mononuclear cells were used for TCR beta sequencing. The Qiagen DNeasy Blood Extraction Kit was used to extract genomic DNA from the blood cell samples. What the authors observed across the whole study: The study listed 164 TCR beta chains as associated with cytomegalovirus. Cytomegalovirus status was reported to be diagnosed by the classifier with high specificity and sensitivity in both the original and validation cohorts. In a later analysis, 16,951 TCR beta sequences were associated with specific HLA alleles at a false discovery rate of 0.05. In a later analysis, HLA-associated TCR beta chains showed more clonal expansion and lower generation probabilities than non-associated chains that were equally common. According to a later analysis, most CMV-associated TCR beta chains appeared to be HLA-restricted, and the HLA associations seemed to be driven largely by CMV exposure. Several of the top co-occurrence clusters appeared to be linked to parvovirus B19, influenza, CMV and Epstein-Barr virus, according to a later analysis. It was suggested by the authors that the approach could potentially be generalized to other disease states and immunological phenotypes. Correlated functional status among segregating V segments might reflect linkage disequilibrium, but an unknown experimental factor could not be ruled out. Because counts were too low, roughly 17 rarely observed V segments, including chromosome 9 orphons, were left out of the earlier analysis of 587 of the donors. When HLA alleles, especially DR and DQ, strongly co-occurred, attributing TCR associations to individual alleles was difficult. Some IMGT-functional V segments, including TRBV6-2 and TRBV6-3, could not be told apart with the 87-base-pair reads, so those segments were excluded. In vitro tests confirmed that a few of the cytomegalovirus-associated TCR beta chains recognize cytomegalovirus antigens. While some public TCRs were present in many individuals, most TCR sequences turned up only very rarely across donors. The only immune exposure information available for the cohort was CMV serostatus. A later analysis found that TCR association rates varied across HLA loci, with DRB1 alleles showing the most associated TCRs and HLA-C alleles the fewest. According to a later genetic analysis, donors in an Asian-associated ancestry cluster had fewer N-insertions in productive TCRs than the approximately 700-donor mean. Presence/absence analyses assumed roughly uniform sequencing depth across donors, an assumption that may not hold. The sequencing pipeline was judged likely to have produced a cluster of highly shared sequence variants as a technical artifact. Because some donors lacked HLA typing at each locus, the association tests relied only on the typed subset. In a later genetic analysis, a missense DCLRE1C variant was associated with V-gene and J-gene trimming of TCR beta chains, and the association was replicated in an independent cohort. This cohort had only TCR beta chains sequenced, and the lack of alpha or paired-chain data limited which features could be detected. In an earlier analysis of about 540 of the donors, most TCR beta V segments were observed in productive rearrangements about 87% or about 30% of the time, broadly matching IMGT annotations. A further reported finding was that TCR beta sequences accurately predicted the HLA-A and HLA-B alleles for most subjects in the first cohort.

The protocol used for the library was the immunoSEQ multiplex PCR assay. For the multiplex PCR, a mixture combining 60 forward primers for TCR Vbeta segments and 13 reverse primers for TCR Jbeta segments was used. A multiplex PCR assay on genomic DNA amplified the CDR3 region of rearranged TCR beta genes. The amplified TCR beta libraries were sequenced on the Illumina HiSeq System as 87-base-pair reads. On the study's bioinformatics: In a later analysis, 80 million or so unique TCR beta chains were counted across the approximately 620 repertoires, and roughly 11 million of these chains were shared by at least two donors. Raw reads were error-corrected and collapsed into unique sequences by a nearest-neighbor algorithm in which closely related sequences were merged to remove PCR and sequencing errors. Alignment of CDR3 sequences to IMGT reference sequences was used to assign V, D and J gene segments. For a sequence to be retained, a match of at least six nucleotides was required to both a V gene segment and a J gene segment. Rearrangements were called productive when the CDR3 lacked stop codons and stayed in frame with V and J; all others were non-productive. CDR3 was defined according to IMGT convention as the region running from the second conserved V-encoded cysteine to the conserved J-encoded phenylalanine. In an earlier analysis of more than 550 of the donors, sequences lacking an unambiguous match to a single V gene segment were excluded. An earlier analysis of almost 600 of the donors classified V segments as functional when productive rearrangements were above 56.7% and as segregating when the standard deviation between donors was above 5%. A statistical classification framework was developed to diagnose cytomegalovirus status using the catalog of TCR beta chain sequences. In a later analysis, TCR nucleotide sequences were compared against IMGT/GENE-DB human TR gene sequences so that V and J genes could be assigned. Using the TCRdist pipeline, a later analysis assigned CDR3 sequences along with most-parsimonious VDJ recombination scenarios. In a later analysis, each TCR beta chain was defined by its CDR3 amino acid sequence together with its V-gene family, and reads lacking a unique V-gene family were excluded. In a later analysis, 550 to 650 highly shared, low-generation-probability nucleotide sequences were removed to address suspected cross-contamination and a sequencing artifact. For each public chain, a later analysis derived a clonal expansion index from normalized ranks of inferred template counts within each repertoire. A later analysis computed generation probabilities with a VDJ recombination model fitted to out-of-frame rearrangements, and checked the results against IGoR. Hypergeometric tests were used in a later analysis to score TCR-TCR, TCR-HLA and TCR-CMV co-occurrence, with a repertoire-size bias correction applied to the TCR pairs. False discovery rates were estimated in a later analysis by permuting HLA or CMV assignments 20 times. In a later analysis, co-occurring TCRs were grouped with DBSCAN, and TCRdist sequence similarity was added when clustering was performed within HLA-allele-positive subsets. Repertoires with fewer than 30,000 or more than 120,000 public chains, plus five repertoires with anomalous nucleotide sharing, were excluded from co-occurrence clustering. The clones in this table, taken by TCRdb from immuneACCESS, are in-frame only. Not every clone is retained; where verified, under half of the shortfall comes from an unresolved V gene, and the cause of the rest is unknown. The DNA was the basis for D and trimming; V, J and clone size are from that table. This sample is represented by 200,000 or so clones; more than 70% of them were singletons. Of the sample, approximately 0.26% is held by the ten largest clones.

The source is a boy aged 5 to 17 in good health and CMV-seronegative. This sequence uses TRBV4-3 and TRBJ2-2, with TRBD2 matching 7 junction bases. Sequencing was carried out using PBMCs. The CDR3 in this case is CASSQDGGLNTGELFF. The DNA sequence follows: TGCGCCAGCAGCCAAGACGGGGGGTTGAACACCGGGGAGCTGTTTTTT.